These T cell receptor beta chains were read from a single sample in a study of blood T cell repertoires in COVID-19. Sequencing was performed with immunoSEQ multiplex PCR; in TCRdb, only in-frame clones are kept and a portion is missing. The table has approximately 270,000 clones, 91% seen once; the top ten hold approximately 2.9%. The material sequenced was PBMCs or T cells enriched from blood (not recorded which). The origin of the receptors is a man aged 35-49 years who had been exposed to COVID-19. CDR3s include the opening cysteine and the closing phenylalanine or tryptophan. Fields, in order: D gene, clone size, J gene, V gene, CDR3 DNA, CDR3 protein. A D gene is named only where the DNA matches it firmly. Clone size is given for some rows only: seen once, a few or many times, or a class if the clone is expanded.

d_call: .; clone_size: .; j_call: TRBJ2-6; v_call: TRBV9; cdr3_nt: TGTGCCAGCAGCGTAGAACCGAGCTCTGGGGCCAACGTCCTGACTTTC; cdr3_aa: CASSVEPSSGANVLTF
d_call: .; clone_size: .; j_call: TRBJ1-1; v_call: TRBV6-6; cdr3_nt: TGTGCCAGCAGCAGGGCGTCCACTGAAGCTTTCTTT; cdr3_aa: CASSRASTEAFF
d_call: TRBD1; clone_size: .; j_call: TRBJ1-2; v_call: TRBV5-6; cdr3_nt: TGTGCCAGCAGCTACCGTTTAGGGGGCCATGGCTACACCTTC; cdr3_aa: CASSYRLGGHGYTF
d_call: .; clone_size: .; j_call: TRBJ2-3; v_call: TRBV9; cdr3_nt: TGTGCCAGCAGCGAGCGACTTAGCACAGATACGCAGTATTTT; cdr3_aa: CASSERLSTDTQYF
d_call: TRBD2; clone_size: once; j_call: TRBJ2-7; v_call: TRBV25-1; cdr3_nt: TGTGCCAGCAGTTCCGGGGGGGGCAGAATCACCTACGAGCAGTACTTC; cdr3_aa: CASSSGGGRITYEQYF
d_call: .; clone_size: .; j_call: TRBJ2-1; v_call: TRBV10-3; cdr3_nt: TGTGCCATCAGTGAGTCAGCTCAGCAGTTCTTC; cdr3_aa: CAISESAQQFF
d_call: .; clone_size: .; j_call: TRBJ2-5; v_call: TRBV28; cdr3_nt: TGTGCCAGCAGTTTCCAGGGAGAGACCCAGTACTTC; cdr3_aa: CASSFQGETQYF
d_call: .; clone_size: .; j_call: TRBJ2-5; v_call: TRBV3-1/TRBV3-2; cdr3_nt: TGTGCCAGCAGCCAGAGGGCTACAGAGACCCAGTACTTC; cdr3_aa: CASSQRATETQYF
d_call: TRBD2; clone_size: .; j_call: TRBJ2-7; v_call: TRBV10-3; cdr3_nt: TGTGCCATCAGTGGGGGACTAGCGGGGAACTACGAGCAGTACTTC; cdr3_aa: CAISGGLAGNYEQYF
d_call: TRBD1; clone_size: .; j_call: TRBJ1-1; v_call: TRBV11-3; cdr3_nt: TGTGCCAGCAGCTCGGCAGGGGGCATGAACACTGAAGCTTTCTTT; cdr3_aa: CASSSAGGMNTEAFF
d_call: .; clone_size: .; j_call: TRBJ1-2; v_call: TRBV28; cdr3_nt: TGTGCCAGCAGTACTTATTCCTATGGCTACACCTTC; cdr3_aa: CASSTYSYGYTF
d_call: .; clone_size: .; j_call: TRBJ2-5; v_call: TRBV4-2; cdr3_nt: TGTGCCAGCAGCCAAGATACTCGGGTCGACAGCACCCAGTACTTC; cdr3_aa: CASSQDTRVDSTQYF
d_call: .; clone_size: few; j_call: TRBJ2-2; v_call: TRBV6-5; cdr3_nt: TGTGCCAGCAGTTACCCAAACACCGGGGAGCTGTTTTTT; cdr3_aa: CASSYPNTGELFF
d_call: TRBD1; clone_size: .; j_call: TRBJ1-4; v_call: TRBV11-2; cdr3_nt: TGTGCCAGCAGCTTACAGGGGGCGCCTGAAAAACTGTTTTTT; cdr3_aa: CASSLQGAPEKLFF
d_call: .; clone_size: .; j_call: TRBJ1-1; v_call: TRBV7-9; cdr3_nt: TGTGCCAGCAGGCAAGCAGGAGAAGCTTTCTTT; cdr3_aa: CASRQAGEAFF
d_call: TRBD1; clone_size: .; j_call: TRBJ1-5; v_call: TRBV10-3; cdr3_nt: TGTGCCATCAAAGCAGGACAGGGAAATCAGCCCCAGCATTTT; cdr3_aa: CAIKAGQGNQPQHF
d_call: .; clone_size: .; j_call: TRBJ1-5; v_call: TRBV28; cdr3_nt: TGTGCCAGCAGTTCGGACAAGGCTCTCGGGCAGCCCCAGCATTTT; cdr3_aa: CASSSDKALGQPQHF